This passage covers 3 T cell receptor beta chains from one sample sequenced in a study of blood T cell repertoires in COVID-19 (dated by TCRdb to between 2020 and 2021). Library preparation employed the immunoSEQ multiplex PCR assay. The table comes from immuneACCESS by way of TCRdb, which keeps in-frame sequences with V and J called. Part of the clones is missing from these tables; in studies checked, under half for an unresolved V gene and the rest for unknown reasons. The sample table lists 75,000 to 95,000 clones, about nine tenths of them with a count of one. Clones ranked in the top ten supply roughly 1.1% of the sample. Sequencing was carried out using peripheral blood. The source is a human donor in a cohort sampled during active COVID-19.

The J gene is TRBJ2-5, the V gene TRBV18, with D possibly being TRBD1 (6 bases). V gave up 2 bases and J gave up 2 bases, with 15 bases separating them. Germline V gives CDR1 KGHSH, CDR2 LQKENI. There are 16 residues in the CDR3. Here the CDR3 reads CASSPIRTVNQETQYF. The CDR3 DNA follows: TGTGCCAGCTCACCAATCCGGACAGTAAATCAAGAGACCCAGTACTTC.

The chain is built from TRBV15 and TRBJ1-5, with 10 bases lining up with TRBD1. V was clipped by 6 bases and J by 4 bases; unmatched bases: 6. CDR1 LNHNV and CDR2 YYDKDF come from the germline V gene (reference sequence). This CDR3 region has 15 residues. The CDR3 DNA follows: TGTGCCACCAGTAGCCGGGACAGGGGTAATCAGCCCCAGCATTTT. It encodes CATSSRDRGNQPQHF. Full variable domain (missing parts from reference TRBV15 and TRBJ1-5): DAMVIQNPRYQVTQFGKPVTLSCSQTLNHNVMYWYQQKSSQAPKLLFHYYDKDFNNEADTPDNFQSRRPNTSFCFLDIRSPGLGDTAMYLCATSSRDRGNQPQHFGDGTRLSIL.

The rearrangement joins TRBV7-2 to TRBJ2-5; maybe TRBD2 (5 bases). The CDR3 sequence is 15 residues long. Trimming removed 5 bases from V and 5 bases from J, with 18 bases in between. Looked up from germline, CDR1 is SGHTA and CDR2 is FQGNSA. The CDR3 DNA is TGTGCCAGCAGCCTCGGTGGTCGCCGCGGGGAGACCCAGTACTTC. Protein: CASSLGGRRGETQYF.